The present entry profiles one T cell receptor beta chain with its context. Its antigen is unknown. The method was immunoSEQ multiplex PCR; TCRdb's version includes in-frame clones alone and lacks a portion of them. The table lists approximately 130,000 clones, approximately 85% of them singletons. This entry is derived from a study of T cell responses to AZD1222 COVID-19 vaccine. Findings and limits, study-wide: Across the whole spike, CD4 TCRs peaked at regions 160-218 and 743-854. Spike-specific TCR repertoires showed rising breadth and depth after two AZD1222 doses. Only six AZD1222 recipients tested seropositive at baseline. Epitopes outside B.1.351 and B.1.1.7 mutated regions reportedly drew nearly half of spike TCRs.

The CDR3 is made up of 17 amino acids. CDR1 is MNHEY, CDR2 SMNVEV, per germline (reference sequence). Trimming cost V 0 bases and J 0 bases, with 9 bases left between them. The receptor was derived from an adult who received the AZD1222 COVID-19 vaccine. Here the sequenced sample was peripheral blood, taken 28 days after the second AZD1222 dose. The genes are TRBV27 and TRBJ2-6, with D unresolved. CDR3 nucleotide sequence: TGTGCCAGCAGTTTATCGGCGGAAAACTCTGGGGCCAACGTCCTGACTTTC. It yields the protein CASSLSAENSGANVLTF.